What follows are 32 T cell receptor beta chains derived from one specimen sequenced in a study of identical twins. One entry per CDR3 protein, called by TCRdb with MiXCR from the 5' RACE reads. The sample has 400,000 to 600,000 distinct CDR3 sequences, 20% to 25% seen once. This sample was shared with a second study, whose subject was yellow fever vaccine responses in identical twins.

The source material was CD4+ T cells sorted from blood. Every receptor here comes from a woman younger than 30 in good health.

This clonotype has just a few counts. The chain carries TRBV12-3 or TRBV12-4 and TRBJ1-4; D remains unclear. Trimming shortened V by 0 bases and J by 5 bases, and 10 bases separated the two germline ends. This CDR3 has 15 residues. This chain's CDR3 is CASSLAVGLNEKLFF. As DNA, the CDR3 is TGTGCCAGCAGTTTAGCGGTCGGACTAAATGAAAAACTGTTTTTT.

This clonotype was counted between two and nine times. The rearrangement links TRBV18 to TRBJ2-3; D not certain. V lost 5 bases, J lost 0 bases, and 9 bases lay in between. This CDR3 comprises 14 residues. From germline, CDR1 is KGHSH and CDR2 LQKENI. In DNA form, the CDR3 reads TGTGCCAGCTCATCGGCCGGGAGCACAGATACGCAGTATTTT. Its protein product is CASSSAGSTDTQYF.

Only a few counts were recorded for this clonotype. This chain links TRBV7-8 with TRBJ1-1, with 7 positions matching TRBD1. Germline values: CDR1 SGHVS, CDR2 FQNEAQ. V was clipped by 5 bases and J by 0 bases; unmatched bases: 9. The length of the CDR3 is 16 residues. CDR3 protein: CASSLRQGNMNTEAFF. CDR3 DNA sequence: TGTGCCAGCAGCCTTCGACAGGGAAACATGAACACTGAAGCTTTCTTT.

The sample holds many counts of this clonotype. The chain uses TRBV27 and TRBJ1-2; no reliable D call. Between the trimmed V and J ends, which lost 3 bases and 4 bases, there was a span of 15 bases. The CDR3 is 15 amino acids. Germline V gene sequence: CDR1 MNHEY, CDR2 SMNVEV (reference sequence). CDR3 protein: CASSFVSGGSYGYTF. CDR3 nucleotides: TGTGCCAGCAGTTTTGTTAGCGGAGGATCCTATGGCTACACCTTC.

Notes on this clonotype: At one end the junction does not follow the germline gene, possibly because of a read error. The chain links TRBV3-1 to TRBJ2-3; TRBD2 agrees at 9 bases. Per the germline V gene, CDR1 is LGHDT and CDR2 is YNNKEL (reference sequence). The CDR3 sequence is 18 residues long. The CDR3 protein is CACRPAISGSVGTDTQYF. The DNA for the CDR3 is TGTGCCTGCAGACCCGCGATTAGCGGGAGTGTAGGCACAGATACGCAGTATTTT.

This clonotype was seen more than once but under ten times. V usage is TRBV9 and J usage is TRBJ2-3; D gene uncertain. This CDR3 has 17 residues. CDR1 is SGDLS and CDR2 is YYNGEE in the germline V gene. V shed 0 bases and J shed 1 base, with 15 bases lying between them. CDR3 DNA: TGTGCCAGCAGCGTAGGAGTCGCCTTTATCGGCACAGATACGCAGTATTTT. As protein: CASSVGVAFIGTDTQYF.

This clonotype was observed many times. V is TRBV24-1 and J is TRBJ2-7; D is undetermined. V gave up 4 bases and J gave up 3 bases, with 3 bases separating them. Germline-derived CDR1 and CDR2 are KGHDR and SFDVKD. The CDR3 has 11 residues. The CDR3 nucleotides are TGTGCCACCAGTGAGGGCTACGAGCAGTACTTC. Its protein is CATSEGYEQYF.

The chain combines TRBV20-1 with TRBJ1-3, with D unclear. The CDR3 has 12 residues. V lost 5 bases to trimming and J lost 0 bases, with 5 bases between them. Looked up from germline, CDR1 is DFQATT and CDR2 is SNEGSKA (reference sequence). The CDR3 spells CSADTSGNTIYF. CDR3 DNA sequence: TGCAGTGCTGACACCTCTGGAAACACCATATATTTT.

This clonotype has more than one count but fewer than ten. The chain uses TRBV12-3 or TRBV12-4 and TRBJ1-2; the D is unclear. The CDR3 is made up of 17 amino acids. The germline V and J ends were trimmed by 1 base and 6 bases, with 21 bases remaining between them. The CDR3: CASSLGPGNRILNGYTF. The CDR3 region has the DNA TGTGCCAGCAGTTTAGGTCCAGGAAACAGAATACTAAATGGCTACACCTTC.

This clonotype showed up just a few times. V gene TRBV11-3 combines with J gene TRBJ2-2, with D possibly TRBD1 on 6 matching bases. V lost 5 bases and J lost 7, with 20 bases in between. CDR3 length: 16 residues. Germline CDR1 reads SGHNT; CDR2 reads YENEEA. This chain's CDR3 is CASSPSTGGLGGELFF. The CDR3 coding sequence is TGTGCCAGCAGCCCCTCGACAGGCGGGCTGGGCGGGGAGCTGTTTTTT.

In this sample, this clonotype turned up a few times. The CDR3 is CASNPGQPGTEAFF. The DNA for the CDR3 is TGTGCCAGCAACCCGGGACAGCCGGGGACTGAAGCTTTCTTT. V is TRBV12-3 or TRBV12-4 and J is TRBJ1-1; TRBD1 agrees at 7 bases. The V gene end was trimmed by 7 bases and the J gene end by 5 bases; junction bases not matched to a gene: 10. The CDR3 contains 14 residues.

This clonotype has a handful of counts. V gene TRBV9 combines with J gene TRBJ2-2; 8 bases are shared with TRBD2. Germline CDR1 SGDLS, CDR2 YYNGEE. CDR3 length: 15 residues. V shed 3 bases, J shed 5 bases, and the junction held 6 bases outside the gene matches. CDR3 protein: CASSAPAGGTGELFF. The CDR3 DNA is TGTGCCAGCAGCGCCCCTGCGGGGGGAACCGGGGAGCTGTTTTTT.

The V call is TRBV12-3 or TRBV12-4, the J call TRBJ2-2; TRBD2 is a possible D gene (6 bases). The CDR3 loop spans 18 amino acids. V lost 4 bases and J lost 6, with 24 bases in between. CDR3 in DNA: TGTGCCAGCAGTTCCCCATCGGACTATTGGGGCCCCCCCGGGGAGCTGTTTTTT. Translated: CASSSPSDYWGPPGELFF.

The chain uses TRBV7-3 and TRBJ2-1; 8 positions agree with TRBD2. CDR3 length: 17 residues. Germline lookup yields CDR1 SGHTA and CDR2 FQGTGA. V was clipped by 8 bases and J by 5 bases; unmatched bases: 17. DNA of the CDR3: TGTGCCAGCCCTTTAATAACACTAGCGGAGGCCAACAATGAGCAGTTCTTC. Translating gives CASPLITLAEANNEQFF.

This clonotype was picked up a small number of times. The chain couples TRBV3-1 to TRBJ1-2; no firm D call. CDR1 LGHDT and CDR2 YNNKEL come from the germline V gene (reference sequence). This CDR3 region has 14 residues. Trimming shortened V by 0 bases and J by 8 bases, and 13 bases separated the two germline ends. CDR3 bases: TGTGCCAGCAGCCAAGAACCACAGCGGCGGGGCTACACCTTC. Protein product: CASSQEPQRRGYTF.

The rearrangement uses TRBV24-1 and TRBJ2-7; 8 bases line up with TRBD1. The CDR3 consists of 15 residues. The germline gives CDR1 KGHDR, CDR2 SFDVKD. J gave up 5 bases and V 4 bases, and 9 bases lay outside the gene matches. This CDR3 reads CATSDPGTGGNEQYF. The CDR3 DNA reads TGTGCCACCAGTGACCCCGGGACAGGCGGTAACGAGCAGTACTTC.

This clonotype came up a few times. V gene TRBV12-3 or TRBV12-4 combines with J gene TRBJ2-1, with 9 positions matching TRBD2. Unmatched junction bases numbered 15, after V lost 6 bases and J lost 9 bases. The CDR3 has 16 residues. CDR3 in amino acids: CASSPQAGGFGAEQFF. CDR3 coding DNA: TGTGCCAGCAGCCCCCAGGCGGGAGGGTTTGGTGCTGAGCAGTTCTTC.

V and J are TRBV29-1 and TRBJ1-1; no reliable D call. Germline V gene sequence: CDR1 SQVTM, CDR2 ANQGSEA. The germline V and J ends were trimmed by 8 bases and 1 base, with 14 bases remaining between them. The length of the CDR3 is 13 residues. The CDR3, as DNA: TGCAGCCATAGCGAGGACCAGAACACTGAAGCTTTCTTT. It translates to CSHSEDQNTEAFF.

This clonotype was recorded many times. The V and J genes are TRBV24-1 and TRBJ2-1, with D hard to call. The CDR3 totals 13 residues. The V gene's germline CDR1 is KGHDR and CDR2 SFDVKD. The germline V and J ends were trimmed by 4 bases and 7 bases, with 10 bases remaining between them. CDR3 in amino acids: CATSDPVLNEQFF. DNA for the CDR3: TGTGCCACCAGTGACCCCGTGCTAAATGAGCAGTTCTTC.

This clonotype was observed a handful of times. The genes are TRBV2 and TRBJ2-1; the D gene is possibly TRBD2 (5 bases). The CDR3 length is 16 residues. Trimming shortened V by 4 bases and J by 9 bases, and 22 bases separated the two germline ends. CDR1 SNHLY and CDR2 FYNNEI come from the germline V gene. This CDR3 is CASSGPDLWLGVEQFF. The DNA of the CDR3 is TGTGCCAGCAGTGGCCCCGACTTGTGGCTCGGGGTTGAGCAGTTCTTC.

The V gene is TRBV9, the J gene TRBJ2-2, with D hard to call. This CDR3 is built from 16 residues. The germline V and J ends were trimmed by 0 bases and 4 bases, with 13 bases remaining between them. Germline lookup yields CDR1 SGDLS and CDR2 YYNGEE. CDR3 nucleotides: TGTGCCAGCAGCGTAGGGGTTAGGCCCCCCACCGGGGAGCTGTTTTTT. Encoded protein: CASSVGVRPPTGELFF.

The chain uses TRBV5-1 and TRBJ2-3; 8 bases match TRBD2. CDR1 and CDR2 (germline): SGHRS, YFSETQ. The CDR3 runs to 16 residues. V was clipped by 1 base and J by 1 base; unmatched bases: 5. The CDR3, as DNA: TGCGCCAGCAGCTTGAGGCCTAGCGGGCGCACAGATACGCAGTATTTT. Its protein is CASSLRPSGRTDTQYF. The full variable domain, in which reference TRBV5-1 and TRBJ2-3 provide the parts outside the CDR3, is KAGVTQTPRYLIKTRGQQVTLSCSPISGHRSVSWYQQTPGQGLQFLFEYFSETQRNKGNFPGRFSGRQFSNSRSEMNVSTLELGDSALYLCASSLRPSGRTDTQYFGPGTRLTVL.

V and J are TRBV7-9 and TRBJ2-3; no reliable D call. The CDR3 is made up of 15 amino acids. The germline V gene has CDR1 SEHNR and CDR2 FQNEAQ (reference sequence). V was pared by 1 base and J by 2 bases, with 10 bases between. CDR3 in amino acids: CASSLVPAYTDTQYF. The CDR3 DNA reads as TGTGCCAGCAGCTTAGTGCCAGCTTACACAGATACGCAGTATTTT.

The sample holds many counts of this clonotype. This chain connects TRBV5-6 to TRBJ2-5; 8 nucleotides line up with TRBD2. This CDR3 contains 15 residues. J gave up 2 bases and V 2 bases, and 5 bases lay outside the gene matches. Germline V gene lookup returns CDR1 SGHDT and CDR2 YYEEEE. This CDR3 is CASSFRLAYQETQYF. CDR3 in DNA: TGTGCCAGCAGCTTCCGACTAGCGTATCAAGAGACCCAGTACTTC.

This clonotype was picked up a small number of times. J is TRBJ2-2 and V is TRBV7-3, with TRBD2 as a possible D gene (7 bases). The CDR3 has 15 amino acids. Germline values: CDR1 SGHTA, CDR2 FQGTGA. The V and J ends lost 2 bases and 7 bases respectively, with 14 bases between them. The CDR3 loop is CASSLVPGGIGELFF. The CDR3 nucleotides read TGTGCCAGCAGCTTAGTCCCGGGGGGCATCGGGGAGCTGTTTTTT.

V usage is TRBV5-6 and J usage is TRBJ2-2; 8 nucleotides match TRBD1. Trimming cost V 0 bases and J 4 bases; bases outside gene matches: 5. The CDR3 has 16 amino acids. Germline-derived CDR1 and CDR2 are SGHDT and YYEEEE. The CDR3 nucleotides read TGTGCCAGCAGCTTGGACGGCAGGGGGCGCACCGGGGAGCTGTTTTTT. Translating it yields CASSLDGRGRTGELFF. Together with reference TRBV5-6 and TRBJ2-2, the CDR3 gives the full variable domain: DAGVTQSPTHLIKTRGQQVTLRCSPKSGHDTVSWYQQALGQGPQFIFQYYEEEERQRGNFPDRFSGHQFPNYSSELNVNALLLGDSALYLCASSLDGRGRTGELFFGEGSRLTVL.

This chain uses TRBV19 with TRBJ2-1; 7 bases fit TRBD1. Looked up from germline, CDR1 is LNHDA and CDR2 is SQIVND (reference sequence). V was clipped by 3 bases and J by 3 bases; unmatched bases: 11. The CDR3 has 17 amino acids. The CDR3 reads CASSIRAKGAFYNEQFF. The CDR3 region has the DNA TGTGCCAGTAGTATTAGGGCGAAGGGGGCTTTCTACAATGAGCAGTTCTTC.

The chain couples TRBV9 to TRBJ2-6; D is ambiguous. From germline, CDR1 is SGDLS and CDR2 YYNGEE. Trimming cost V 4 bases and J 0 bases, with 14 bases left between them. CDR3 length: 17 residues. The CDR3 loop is CASSPLPSSSGANVLTF. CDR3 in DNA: TGTGCCAGCAGCCCTCTCCCATCCTCCTCTGGGGCCAACGTCCTGACTTTC. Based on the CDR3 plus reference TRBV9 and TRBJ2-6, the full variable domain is DSGVTQTPKHLITATGQRVTLRCSPRSGDLSVYWYQQSLDQGLQFLIQYYNGEERAKGNILERFSAQQFPDLHSELNLSSLELGDSALYFCASSPLPSSSGANVLTFGAGSRLTVL.

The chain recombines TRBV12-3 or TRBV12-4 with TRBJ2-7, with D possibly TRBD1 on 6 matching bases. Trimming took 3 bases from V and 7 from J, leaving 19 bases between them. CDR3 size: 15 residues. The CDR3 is CASSFNQGRVAEQYF. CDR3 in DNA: TGTGCCAGCAGTTTTAATCAGGGGAGAGTGGCTGAGCAGTACTTC.

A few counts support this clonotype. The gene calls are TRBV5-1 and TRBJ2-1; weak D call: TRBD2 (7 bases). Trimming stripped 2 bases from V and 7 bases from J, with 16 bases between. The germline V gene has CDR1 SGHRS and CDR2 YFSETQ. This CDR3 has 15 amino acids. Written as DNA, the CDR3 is TGCGCCAGCAGCTTTTTTCGGGGGGCTGGGAATGAGCAGTTCTTC. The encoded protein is CASSFFRGAGNEQFF.

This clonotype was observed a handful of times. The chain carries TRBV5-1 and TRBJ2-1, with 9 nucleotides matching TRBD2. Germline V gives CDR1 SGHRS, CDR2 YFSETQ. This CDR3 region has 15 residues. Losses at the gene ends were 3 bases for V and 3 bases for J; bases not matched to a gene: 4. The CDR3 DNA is TGCGCCAGCAGCTCACTAGCGGGCCGCTACAATGAGCAGTTCTTC. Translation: CASSSLAGRYNEQFF. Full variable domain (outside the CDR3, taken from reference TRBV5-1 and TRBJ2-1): KAGVTQTPRYLIKTRGQQVTLSCSPISGHRSVSWYQQTPGQGLQFLFEYFSETQRNKGNFPGRFSGRQFSNSRSEMNVSTLELGDSALYLCASSSLAGRYNEQFFGPGTRLTVL.

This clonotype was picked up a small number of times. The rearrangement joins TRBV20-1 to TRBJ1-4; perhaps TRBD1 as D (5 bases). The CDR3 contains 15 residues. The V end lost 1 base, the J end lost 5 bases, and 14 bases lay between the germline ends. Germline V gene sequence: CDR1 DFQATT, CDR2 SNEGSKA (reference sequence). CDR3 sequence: CSARGAGRENEKLFF. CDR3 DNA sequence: TGCAGTGCTAGAGGCGCAGGGCGAGAAAATGAAAAACTGTTTTTT.